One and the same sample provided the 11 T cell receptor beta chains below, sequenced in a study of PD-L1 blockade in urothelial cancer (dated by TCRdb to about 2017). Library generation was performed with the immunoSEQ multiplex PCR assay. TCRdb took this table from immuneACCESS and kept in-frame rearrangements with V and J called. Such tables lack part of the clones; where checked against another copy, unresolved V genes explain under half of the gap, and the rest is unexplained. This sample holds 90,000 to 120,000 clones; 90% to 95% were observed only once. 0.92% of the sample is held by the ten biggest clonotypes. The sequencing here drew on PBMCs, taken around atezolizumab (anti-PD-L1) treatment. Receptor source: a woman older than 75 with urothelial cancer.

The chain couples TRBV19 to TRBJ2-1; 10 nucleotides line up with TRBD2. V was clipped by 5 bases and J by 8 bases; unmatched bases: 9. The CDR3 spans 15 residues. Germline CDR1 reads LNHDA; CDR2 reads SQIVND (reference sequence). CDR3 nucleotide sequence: TGTGCCAGTAGTCATCCTAGCGGGAGTTCCGATGAGCAGTTCTTC. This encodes CASSHPSGSSDEQFF.

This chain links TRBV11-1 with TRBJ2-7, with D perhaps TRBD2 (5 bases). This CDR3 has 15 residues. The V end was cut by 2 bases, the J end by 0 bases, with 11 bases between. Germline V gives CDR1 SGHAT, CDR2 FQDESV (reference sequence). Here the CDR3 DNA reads TGTGCCAGCAGCTTATCGGGATACGGCTCCTACGAGCAGTACTTC. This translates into CASSLSGYGSYEQYF.

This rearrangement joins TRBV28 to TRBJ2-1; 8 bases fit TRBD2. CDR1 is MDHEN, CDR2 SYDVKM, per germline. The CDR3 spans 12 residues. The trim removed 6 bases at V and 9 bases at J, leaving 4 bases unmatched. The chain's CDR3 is CASRYTSGEQFF. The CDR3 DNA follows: TGTGCCAGCAGATATACTAGCGGTGAGCAGTTCTTC.

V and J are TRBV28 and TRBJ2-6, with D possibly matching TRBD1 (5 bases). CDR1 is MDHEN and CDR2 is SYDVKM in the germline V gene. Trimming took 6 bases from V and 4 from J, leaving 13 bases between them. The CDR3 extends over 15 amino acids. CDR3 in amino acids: CASSRTITGANVLTF. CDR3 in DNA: TGTGCCAGCAGCCGGACAATTACCGGGGCCAACGTCCTGACTTTC.

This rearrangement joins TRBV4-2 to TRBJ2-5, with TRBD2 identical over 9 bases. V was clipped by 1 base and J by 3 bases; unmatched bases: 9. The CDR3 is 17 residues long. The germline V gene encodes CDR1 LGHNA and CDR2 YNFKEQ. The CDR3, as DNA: TGTGCCAGCAGCCAAGGTGATAGCGGGAGAATAGAAGAGACCCAGTACTTC. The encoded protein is CASSQGDSGRIEETQYF.

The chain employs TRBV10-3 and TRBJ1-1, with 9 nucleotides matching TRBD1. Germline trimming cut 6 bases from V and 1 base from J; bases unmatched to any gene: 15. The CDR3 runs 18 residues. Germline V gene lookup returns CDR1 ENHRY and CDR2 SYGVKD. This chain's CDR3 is CAIRPGQGLSTKNTEAFF. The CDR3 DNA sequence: TGTGCCATCAGGCCGGGACAGGGTTTGTCGACGAAGAACACTGAAGCTTTCTTT.

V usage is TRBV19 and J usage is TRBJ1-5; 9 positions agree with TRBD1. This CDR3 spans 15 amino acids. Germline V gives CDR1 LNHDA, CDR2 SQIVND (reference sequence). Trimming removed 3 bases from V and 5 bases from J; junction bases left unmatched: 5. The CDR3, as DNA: TGTGCCAGTAGTATGGGACAGGGAAGGTATCAGCCCCAGCATTTT. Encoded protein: CASSMGQGRYQPQHF.

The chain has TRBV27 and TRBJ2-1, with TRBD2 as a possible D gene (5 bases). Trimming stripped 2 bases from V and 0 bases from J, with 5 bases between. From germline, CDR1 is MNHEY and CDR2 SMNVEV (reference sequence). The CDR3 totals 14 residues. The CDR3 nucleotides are TGTGCCAGCAGTTTACGGGGCTCCTACAATGAGCAGTTCTTC. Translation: CASSLRGSYNEQFF.

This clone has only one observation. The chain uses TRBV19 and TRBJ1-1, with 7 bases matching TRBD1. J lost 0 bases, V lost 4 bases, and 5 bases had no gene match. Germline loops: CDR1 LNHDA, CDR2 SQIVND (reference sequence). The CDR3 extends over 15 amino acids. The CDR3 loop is CASSTQQGLNTEAFF. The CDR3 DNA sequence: TGTGCCAGTAGTACCCAACAGGGGTTGAACACTGAAGCTTTCTTT.

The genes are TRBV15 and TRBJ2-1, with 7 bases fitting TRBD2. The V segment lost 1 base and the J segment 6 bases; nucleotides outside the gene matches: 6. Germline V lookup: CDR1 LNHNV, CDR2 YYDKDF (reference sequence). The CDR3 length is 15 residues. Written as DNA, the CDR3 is TGTGCCACCAGCAGAGGGACACCGGGGGGCAATGAGCAGTTCTTC. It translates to CATSRGTPGGNEQFF.

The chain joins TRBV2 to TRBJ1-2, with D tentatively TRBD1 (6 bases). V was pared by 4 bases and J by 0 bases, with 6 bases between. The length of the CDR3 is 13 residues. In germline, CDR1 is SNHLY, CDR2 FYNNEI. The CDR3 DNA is TGTGCCAGCAGTGGGACAGCTAACTATGGCTACACCTTC. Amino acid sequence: CASSGTANYGYTF.